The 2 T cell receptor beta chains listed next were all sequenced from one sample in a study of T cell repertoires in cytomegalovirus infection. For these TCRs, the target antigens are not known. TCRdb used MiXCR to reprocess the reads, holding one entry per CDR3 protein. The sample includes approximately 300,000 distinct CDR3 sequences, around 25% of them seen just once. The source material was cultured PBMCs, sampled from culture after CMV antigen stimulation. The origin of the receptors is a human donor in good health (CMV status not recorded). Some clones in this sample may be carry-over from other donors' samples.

The CDR3 DNA follows: TGTGCCAGTAGTGCACAGCATATCAATCAGCCCCAGCATTTT. It translates to CASSAQHINQPQHF. The chain combines TRBV19 with TRBJ1-5; D call uncertain. V was trimmed by 5 bases and J by 3 bases, leaving 11 bases between them. Germline loops: CDR1 LNHDA, CDR2 SQIVND (reference sequence). CDR3 length equals 14 residues.

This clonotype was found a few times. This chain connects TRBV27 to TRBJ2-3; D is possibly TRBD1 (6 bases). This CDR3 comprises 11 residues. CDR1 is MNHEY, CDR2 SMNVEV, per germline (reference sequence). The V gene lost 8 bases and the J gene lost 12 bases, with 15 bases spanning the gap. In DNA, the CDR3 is TGTGCCAGCCGGAACAGGGTTGCTCAGTATTTT. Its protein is CASRNRVAQYF.